This T cell receptor (beta chain) was found in a study of OX40 agonist ivuxolimab in advanced cancers. Overall study context: The study enrolled dose-escalation patients with hepatocellular carcinoma, melanoma, renal cell or head and neck cancer.

Germline V gene sequence: CDR1 SGHDT, CDR2 YYEEEE. The length of the CDR3 is 18 residues. V shed 3 bases and J 3 bases; nucleotides not matched to a gene: 15. Sequenced by immunoSEQ multiplex PCR; TCRdb stores in-frame clones only, minus some. The sample holds 99,000 or so clones, approximately 84% seen once. The receptor comes from an adult with an advanced solid tumor such as melanoma, head and neck, liver or kidney cancer. The sequenced sample was CD4+ or CD8+ T cells sorted from blood, obtained in a trial of the OX40 agonist ivuxolimab. The J gene is TRBJ2-3, the V gene TRBV5-6; 8 bases agree with TRBD2. The CDR3 region is CASSSGPGLTSATDTQYF. The CDR3 coding sequence is TGTGCCAGCAGCTCGGGCCCTGGTCTGACTAGCGCGACAGATACGCAGTATTTT.